The 27 T cell receptor beta chains given below trace back to one sample, sequenced in a study of T-cell memory formation after mild COVID-19 (dated by TCRdb to the early 2020s). Libraries were constructed by 5' RACE. The instrument was an Illumina NovaSeq 6000. Starting from the raw public reads, TCRdb applied fastp trimming at Q25, assembled clones with MiXCR and retained in-frame beta chains. For every CDR3 protein sequence, its rows merge into one entry that carries the most common genes and DNA. For this sample the table gives about 360,000 distinct CDR3 sequences, of which approximately 13% were detected only once. Of the sample, about a fifth falls within the top ten clones. What was sequenced was PBMCs or a T cell subset sorted from them (not recorded which). The receptors come from a man aged 18 to 30 who had mild COVID-19 (a few samples of this study predate the infection). The sample titles of this study are shuffled in the database, so cell type and time point are left out; the donor was told from shared clones.

At least ten counts were recorded for this clonotype. The chain joins TRBV3-1 to TRBJ1-1; D is uncertain. Germline lookup yields CDR1 LGHDT and CDR2 YNNKEL (reference sequence). The CDR3 length is 14 residues. Trimming removed 4 bases from V and 0 bases from J, with 9 bases in between. The CDR3 sequence is CASSRGVMNTEAFF. The DNA for the CDR3 is TGTGCCAGCAGCCGTGGGGTCATGAACACTGAAGCTTTCTTT. The variable domain in full, with the rest retrieved from reference TRBV3-1 and TRBJ1-1, is DTAVSQTPKYLVTQMGNDKSIKCEQNLGHDTMYWYKQDSKKFLKIMFSYNNKELIINETVPNRFSPKSPDKAHLNLHINSLELGDSAVYFCASSRGVMNTEAFFGQGTRLTVV.

This clonotype was seen more than once but under ten times. This rearrangement joins TRBV7-9 to TRBJ1-6, with a tentative D call TRBD1 (5 bases). V lost 4 bases to trimming and J lost 6 bases, with 13 bases between them. CDR3 length equals 15 residues. CDR1 and CDR2 (germline): SEHNR, FQNEAQ (reference sequence). The CDR3: CASSSGPFLNSPLHF. CDR3 DNA: TGTGCCAGCAGCTCAGGGCCATTTCTTAATTCACCCCTCCACTTT.

The CDR3 here is CSALAGGLTYEQYV. The CDR3, as DNA: TGCAGTGCCCTAGCGGGGGGACTAACCTACGAGCAGTACGTC. The rearrangement joins TRBV20-1 to TRBJ2-7; 11 nucleotides agree with TRBD2. The CDR3 length is 14 residues. Germline V lookup: CDR1 DFQATT, CDR2 SNEGSKA (reference sequence). V lost 6 bases, J lost 2 bases, and 6 bases stayed unmatched.

The rearrangement joins TRBV7-9 to TRBJ2-5; possible D gene TRBD1, 6 bases. Germline lookup yields CDR1 SEHNR and CDR2 FQNEAQ (reference sequence). Trimming shortened V by 4 bases and J by 2 bases, and 14 bases separated the two germline ends. The length of the CDR3 is 15 residues. In DNA, the CDR3 is TGTGCCAGCAGCTCTAGGGGGACGGCTCAAGAGACCCAGTACTTC. It codes for CASSSRGTAQETQYF.

The chain combines TRBV5-1 with TRBJ2-1; D assignment may be TRBD1 or TRBD2 (5 bases each). The V end was cut by 4 bases, the J end by 5 bases, with 13 bases between. The CDR3 has 14 amino acids. In germline, CDR1 is SGHRS, CDR2 YFSETQ. The CDR3: CASSPERGDNEQFF. CDR3 DNA: TGCGCCAGCAGCCCGGAGAGGGGAGACAATGAGCAGTTCTTC. Full variable domain (outside the CDR3, taken from reference TRBV5-1 and TRBJ2-1): KAGVTQTPRYLIKTRGQQVTLSCSPISGHRSVSWYQQTPGQGLQFLFEYFSETQRNKGNFPGRFSGRQFSNSRSEMNVSTLELGDSALYLCASSPERGDNEQFFGPGTRLTVL.

The chain uses TRBV7-6 and TRBJ2-2; tentatively, D is TRBD1 (5 bases). The CDR3 spans 14 residues. V was pared by 5 bases and J by 4 bases, with 11 bases between. Per germline, CDR1 SGHVS and CDR2 FNYEAQ. The CDR3 region is CASSLTAPTGELFF. CDR3 DNA: TGTGCCAGCAGCCTGACAGCCCCCACCGGGGAGCTGTTTTTT.

The chain carries TRBV5-6 and TRBJ2-1, with 7 bases aligning to TRBD2. This CDR3 has 17 amino acids. V was pared by 4 bases and J by 4 bases, with 14 bases of the junction left unmatched. Germline values: CDR1 SGHDT, CDR2 YYEEEE. The CDR3 sequence: CASSGGVTTGVYNEQFF. In nucleotides, the CDR3 is TGTGCCAGCAGCGGGGGGGTTACAACCGGGGTTTACAATGAGCAGTTCTTC.

Only a few counts were recorded for this clonotype. This sequence joins TRBV7-2 and TRBJ1-6; weak D call: TRBD1 (6 bases). The germline V gene encodes CDR1 SGHTA and CDR2 FQGNSA. The V and J ends lost 5 bases and 7 bases respectively, with 15 bases between them. The CDR3 has 15 residues. CDR3 bases: TGTGCCAGCAGCGCTACACAGGGTAACAATTCACCCCTCCACTTT. Translation gives CASSATQGNNSPLHF. Complete variable domain (other parts from reference TRBV7-2 and TRBJ1-6): GAGVSQSPSNKVTEKGKDVELRCDPISGHTALYWYRQSLGQGLEFLIYFQGNSAPDKSGLPSDRFSAERTGGSVSTLTIQRTQQEDSAVYLCASSATQGNNSPLHFGNGTRLTVT.

Only a few counts were recorded for this clonotype. The genes are TRBV2 and TRBJ2-1; no definite D call. V lost 4 bases, J lost 6 bases, and 7 bases lay in between. Germline loops: CDR1 SNHLY, CDR2 FYNNEI. This CDR3 is built from 12 residues. CDR3 sequence (DNA): TGTGCCAGCAGTGGACGTATCAATGAGCAGTTCTTC. Amino acids: CASSGRINEQFF.

The chain has TRBV24-1 and TRBJ2-2; 14 nucleotides line up with TRBD2. V shed 8 bases, J shed 5 bases, and the junction held 12 bases outside the gene matches. The length of the CDR3 is 18 residues. The germline CDR1 and CDR2 sequences are KGHDR and SFDVKD. The CDR3 sequence is CATKVPGLAGVPTGELFF. The CDR3 region has the DNA TGTGCCACCAAGGTCCCGGGACTAGCGGGGGTACCAACCGGGGAGCTGTTTTTT.

This clonotype occurred a few times. This chain uses TRBV20-1 with TRBJ1-1; 9 nucleotides align to TRBD1. V lost 6 bases and J lost 2; bases outside the gene matches: 19. Germline CDR1 and CDR2: DFQATT and SNEGSKA (reference sequence). The CDR3 contains 18 residues. The CDR3 DNA reads as TGCAGTGCCTCAAACGTCCCGGGACAGGGATTGGGAAACACTGAAGCTTTCTTT. Protein: CSASNVPGQGLGNTEAFF.

A few counts support this clonotype. The chain uses TRBV7-9 and TRBJ1-1; D remains unclear. This CDR3 region has 15 residues. V gave up 5 bases and J gave up 2 bases, with 15 bases separating them. The germline CDR1 and CDR2 sequences are SEHNR and FQNEAQ (reference sequence). The CDR3 region has the DNA TGTGCCAGCAGCCCCGTTCGGTTGCAAAACACTGAAGCTTTCTTT. Translation: CASSPVRLQNTEAFF.

This clonotype was recorded at least ten times. This chain uses TRBV28 with TRBJ2-7; D is perhaps TRBD1 (8 bases). The germline V gene encodes CDR1 MDHEN and CDR2 SYDVKM. The CDR3 has 15 amino acids. V shed 4 bases and J shed 11 bases, with 24 bases lying between them. The CDR3 sequence is CASSSPGQGGSGEYF. CDR3 in DNA: TGTGCCAGCAGTTCACCCGGACAGGGAGGGAGTGGGGAGTACTTC.

The chain carries TRBV6-5 and TRBJ1-4, with TRBD1 matching 7 bases. V was clipped by 5 bases and J by 6 bases; unmatched bases: 9. The CDR3 runs to 15 residues. Germline CDR1 MNHEY, CDR2 SVGAGI. The CDR3: CASSQTGRADEKLFF. CDR3 DNA sequence: TGTGCCAGCAGTCAGACAGGGAGAGCGGATGAAAAACTGTTTTTT.

In this sample, this clonotype turned up a few times. The chain recombines TRBV2 with TRBJ2-7, with D tentatively TRBD2 (6 bases). CDR3 length equals 15 residues. The ends were cut back, 4 bases at V and 0 bases at J, with 13 bases in the middle. Germline assignment: CDR1 SNHLY and CDR2 FYNNEI. The CDR3 loop is CASSVWRRASYEQYF. CDR3 nucleotide sequence: TGTGCCAGCAGTGTCTGGCGGAGGGCCTCCTACGAGCAGTACTTC.

This clonotype has more than one count but fewer than ten. The chain joins TRBV20-1 to TRBJ2-5; D is uncertain. V dropped 6 bases and J dropped 7 bases, with 12 bases sitting between them. This CDR3 spans 11 amino acids. Germline-derived CDR1 and CDR2 are DFQATT and SNEGSKA (reference sequence). The CDR3 DNA reads TGCAGTGCCACGTCACTGGGGACCCAGTACTTC. It specifies CSATSLGTQYF.

This clonotype appeared many times. The J gene is TRBJ2-4, the V gene TRBV19; TRBD1 or TRBD2 may be the D gene (6 bases each). Germline V gene data show CDR1 as LNHDA and CDR2 as SQIVND (reference sequence). This CDR3 is 12 amino acids long. V dropped 8 bases and J dropped 9 bases, with 14 bases sitting between them. CDR3 nucleotide sequence: TGTGCCAGTGGAGGGGGGCTGGGCATTCAGTACTTC. Encoded protein: CASGGGLGIQYF.

A few counts support this clonotype. The CDR3 protein is CASSRTVGTSPPDTQYF. For the CDR3, the DNA is TGCGCCAGCAGCCGCACCGTGGGGACCTCGCCCCCAGATACGCAGTATTTT. This sequence joins TRBV4-1 and TRBJ2-3; perhaps D is TRBD1 or TRBD2 (5 bases each). Germline-derived CDR1 and CDR2 are MGHRA and YSYEKL. This CDR3 comprises 17 residues. V lost 4 bases to trimming and J lost 4 bases, with 21 bases between them.

This clonotype turned up a few times. The CDR3 DNA reads TGCGCCAGCAGCTTGTGGCAGTCCGCCGGGATGGAGACCCAGTACTTC. Its protein is CASSLWQSAGMETQYF. The rearrangement uses TRBV5-1 and TRBJ2-5, with TRBD2 as a possible D gene (5 bases). Germline V gene sequence: CDR1 SGHRS, CDR2 YFSETQ. The CDR3 is made up of 16 amino acids. V gave up 1 base and J gave up 5 bases, with 18 bases separating them.

The J gene is TRBJ2-7, the V gene TRBV6-6; a weak D match, TRBD1 (6 bases). The CDR3 contains 12 residues. Trimming left V 6 bases short and J 3 bases short, with 9 bases between. Germline-derived CDR1 and CDR2 are MNHNY and SVGAGI (reference sequence). The CDR3 nucleotides read TGTGCCAGCAGCCCAGGGGTCTACGAGCAGTACGTC. The encoded protein is CASSPGVYEQYV.

This clonotype was observed a few times. This rearrangement joins TRBV7-9 to TRBJ2-2; D uncertain. The length of the CDR3 is 13 residues. The ends were cut back, 4 bases at V and 9 bases at J, with 12 bases in the middle. From germline, CDR1 is SEHNR and CDR2 FQNEAQ (reference sequence). For the CDR3, the DNA is TGTGCCAGCAGCTCCGGTAATTCACGGGAGCTGTTTTTT. The encoded protein is CASSSGNSRELFF.

J is TRBJ2-3 and V is TRBV7-3, with 8 bases matching TRBD1. CDR1 SGHTA and CDR2 FQGTGA come from the germline V gene. After removal of 5 bases from V and 5 bases from J, the junction contained 6 bases not matched to a gene. This CDR3 is 14 amino acids long. CDR3 loop: CASSRDRGGDTQYF. The CDR3, as DNA: TGTGCCAGCAGCCGTGACAGGGGAGGAGATACGCAGTATTTT.

The gene calls are TRBV5-1 and TRBJ2-1; TRBD1 matches at 7 bases. After removal of 7 bases from V and 5 bases from J, the junction contained 15 bases not matched to a gene. Germline-derived CDR1 and CDR2 are SGHRS and YFSETQ. CDR3 length: 16 amino acids. CDR3 in amino acids: CASFPIGTVGDNEQFF. The CDR3 DNA reads TGCGCCAGCTTTCCCATCGGGACAGTTGGGGACAATGAGCAGTTCTTC.

This clonotype was observed a few times. The chain combines TRBV7-2 with TRBJ1-4; a possible D gene is TRBD1 (6 bases). This CDR3 has 14 amino acids. The germline CDR1 and CDR2 sequences are SGHTA and FQGNSA. Between the trimmed V and J ends, which lost 5 bases and 8 bases, there was a span of 15 bases. In DNA, the CDR3 is TGTGCCAGCAGCCCAAACAGGGCTGGGGAAAAACTGTTTTTT. It yields the protein CASSPNRAGEKLFF.

This clonotype has more than one count but fewer than ten. V usage is TRBV2 and J usage is TRBJ2-5; 7 positions agree with TRBD2. The J segment lost 5 bases and the V segment lost 5 bases, leaving 14 bases of the junction unmatched. This CDR3 contains 16 residues. Germline assignment: CDR1 SNHLY and CDR2 FYNNEI. This CDR3 is CASSPLVGLVGETQYF. The CDR3 DNA sequence: TGTGCCAGCAGTCCCCTGGTAGGACTAGTCGGGGAGACCCAGTACTTC.

This clonotype has just one count. The chain uses TRBV11-3 and TRBJ2-1; TRBD1 aligns across 10 bases. The trim removed 5 bases at V and 4 bases at J, leaving 5 bases unmatched. CDR3 length: 15 residues. The V gene's germline CDR1 is SGHNT and CDR2 YENEEA. This CDR3 is CASSPDRGRYNEQFF. The CDR3 region has the DNA TGTGCCAGCAGCCCAGACAGGGGGCGTTACAATGAGCAGTTCTTC.

Note on this clonotype: A read error may account for a junction end that differs from germline. J is TRBJ1-5 and V is TRBV7-8, with 10 bases lining up with TRBD1. The germline gives CDR1 SGHVS, CDR2 FQNEAQ. The CDR3 has 15 residues. In DNA, the CDR3 is TGTGCCACCGGGACAGGGGCTACTAGCAATCAGCCCCAGAATTTT. Its protein product is CATGTGATSNQPQNF. The variable domain in full, with the rest retrieved from reference TRBV7-8 and TRBJ1-5, is GAGVSQSPRYKVAKRGQDVALRCDPISGHVSLFWYQQALGQGPEFLTYFQNEAQLDKSGLPSDRFFAERPEGSVSTLKIQRTQQEDSAVYLCATGTGATSNQPQNFGDGTRLSIL.